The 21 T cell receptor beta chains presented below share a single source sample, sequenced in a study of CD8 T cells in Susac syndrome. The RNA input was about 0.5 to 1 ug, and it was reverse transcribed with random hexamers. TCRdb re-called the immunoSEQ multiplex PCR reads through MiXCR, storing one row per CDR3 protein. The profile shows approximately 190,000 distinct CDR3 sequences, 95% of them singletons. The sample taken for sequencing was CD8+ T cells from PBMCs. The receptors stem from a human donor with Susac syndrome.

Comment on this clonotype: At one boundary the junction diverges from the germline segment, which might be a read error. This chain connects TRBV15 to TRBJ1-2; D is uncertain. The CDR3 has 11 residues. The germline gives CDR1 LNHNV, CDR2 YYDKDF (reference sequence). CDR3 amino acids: CATSTGHGYTF. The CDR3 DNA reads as TGTGCCACCAGCACCGGCCATGGTTACACCTTC. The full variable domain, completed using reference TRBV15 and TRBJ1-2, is DAMVIQNPRYQVTQFGKPVTLSCSQTLNHNVMYWYQQKSSQAPKLLFHYYDKDFNNEADTPDNFQSRRPNTSFCFLDIRSPGLGDTAMYLCATSTGHGYTFGSGTRLTVV.

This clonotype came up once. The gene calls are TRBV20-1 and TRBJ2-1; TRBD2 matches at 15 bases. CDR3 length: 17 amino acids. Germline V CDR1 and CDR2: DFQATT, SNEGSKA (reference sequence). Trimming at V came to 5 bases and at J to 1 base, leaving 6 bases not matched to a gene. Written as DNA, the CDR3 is TGCAGTGCTCTAAATGGACTAGCGGGAGGGTCCTACAATGAGCAGTTCTTC. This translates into CSALNGLAGGSYNEQFF.

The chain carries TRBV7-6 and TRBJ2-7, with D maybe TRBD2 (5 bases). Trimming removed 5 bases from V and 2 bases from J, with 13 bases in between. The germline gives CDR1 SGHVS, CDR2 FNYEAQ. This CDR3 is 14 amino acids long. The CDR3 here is CASSPTGNTYEQYF. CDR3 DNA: TGTGCCAGCAGCCCTACCGGGAACACCTACGAGCAGTACTTC. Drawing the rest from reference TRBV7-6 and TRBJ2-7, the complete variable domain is GAGVSQSPRYKVTKRGQDVALRCDPISGHVSLYWYRQALGQGPEFLTYFNYEAQQDKSGLPNDRFSAERPEGSISTLTIQRTEQRDSAMYRCASSPTGNTYEQYFGPGTRLTVT.

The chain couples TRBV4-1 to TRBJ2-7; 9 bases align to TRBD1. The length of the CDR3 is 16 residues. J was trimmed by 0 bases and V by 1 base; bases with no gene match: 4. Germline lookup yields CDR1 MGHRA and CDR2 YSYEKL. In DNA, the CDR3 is TGCGCCAGCAGCCAAGTTGGGACAGGGAGCTCCTACGAGCAGTACTTC. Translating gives CASSQVGTGSSYEQYF.

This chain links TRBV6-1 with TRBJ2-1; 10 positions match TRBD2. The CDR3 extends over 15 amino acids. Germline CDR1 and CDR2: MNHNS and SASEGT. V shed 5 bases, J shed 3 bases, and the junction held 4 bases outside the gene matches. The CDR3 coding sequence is TGTGCCAGCAGTTTTCTAGCGGGGGACTACAATGAGCAGTTCTTC. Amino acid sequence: CASSFLAGDYNEQFF.

Here the CDR3 DNA reads TGTGCCAGTAGTAGAGGTGAGGGACTAGCGTCCAACAATGAGCAGTTCTTC. It translates to CASSRGEGLASNNEQFF. This chain joins TRBV19 and TRBJ2-1; 10 nucleotides line up with TRBD2. The CDR3 runs to 17 residues. The ends lost 4 bases at V and 5 bases at J; junction bases unmatched: 11. Germline V gene sequence: CDR1 LNHDA, CDR2 SQIVND (reference sequence).

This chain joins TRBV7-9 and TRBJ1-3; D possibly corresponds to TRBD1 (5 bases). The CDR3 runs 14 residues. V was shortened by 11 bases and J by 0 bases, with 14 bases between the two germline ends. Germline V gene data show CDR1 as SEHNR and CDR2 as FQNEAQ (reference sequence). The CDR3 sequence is CAGHTTISGNTIYF. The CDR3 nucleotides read TGTGCCGGACACACTACGATCTCTGGAAACACCATATATTTT. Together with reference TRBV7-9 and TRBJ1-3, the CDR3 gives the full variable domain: DTGVSQNPRHKITKRGQNVTFRCDPISEHNRLYWYRQTLGQGPEFLTYFQNEAQLEKSRLLSDRFSAERPKGSFSTLEIQRTEQGDSAMYLCAGHTTISGNTIYFGEGSWLTVV.

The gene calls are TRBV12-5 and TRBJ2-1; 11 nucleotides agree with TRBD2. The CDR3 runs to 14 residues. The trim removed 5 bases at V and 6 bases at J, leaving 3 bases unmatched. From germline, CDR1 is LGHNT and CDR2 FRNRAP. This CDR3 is CASGPGTSGNEQFF. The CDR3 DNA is TGTGCTAGTGGTCCAGGGACTAGCGGCAATGAGCAGTTCTTC.

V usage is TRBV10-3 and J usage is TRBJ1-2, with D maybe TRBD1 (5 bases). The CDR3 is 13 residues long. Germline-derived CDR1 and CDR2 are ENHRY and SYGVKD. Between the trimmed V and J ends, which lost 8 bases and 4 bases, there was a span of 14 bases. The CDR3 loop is CAISPDSIYGYTF. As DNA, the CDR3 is TGTGCCATCTCCCCCGACAGTATCTATGGCTACACCTTC.

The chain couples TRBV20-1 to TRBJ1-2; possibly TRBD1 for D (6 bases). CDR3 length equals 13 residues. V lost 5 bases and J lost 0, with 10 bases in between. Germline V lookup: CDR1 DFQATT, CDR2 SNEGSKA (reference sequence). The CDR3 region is CSARDIPNYGYTF. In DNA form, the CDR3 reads TGCAGTGCTCGGGACATCCCTAACTATGGCTACACCTTC.

This CDR3 reads CASSVSGQYNEQFF. CDR3 sequence (DNA): TGTGCCAGCAGCGTCTCGGGACAATACAATGAGCAGTTCTTC. This chain connects TRBV9 to TRBJ2-1; D possibly corresponds to TRBD1 (6 bases). The germline V and J ends were trimmed by 2 bases and 4 bases, with 10 bases remaining between them. This CDR3 comprises 14 residues. The V gene's germline CDR1 is SGDLS and CDR2 YYNGEE.

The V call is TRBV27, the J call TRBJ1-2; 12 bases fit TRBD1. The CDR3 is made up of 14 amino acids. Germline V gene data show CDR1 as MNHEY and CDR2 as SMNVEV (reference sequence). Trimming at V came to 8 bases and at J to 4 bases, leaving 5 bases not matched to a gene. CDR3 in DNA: TGTGCCAGCGGGACAGGGGGCCTGCCCTATGGCTACACCTTC. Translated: CASGTGGLPYGYTF.

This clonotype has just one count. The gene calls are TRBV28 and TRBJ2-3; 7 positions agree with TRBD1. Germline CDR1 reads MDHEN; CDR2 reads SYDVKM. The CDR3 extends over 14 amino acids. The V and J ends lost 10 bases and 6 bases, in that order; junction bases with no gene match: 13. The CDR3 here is CATSDRPYGDTQYF. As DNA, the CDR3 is TGTGCCACCTCGGACAGGCCCTACGGGGATACGCAGTATTTT. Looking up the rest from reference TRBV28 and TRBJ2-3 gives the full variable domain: DVKVTQSSRYLVKRTGEKVFLECVQDMDHENMFWYRQDPGLGLRLIYFSYDVKMKEKGDIPEGYSVSREKKERFSLILESASTNQTSMYLCATSDRPYGDTQYFGPGTRLTVL.

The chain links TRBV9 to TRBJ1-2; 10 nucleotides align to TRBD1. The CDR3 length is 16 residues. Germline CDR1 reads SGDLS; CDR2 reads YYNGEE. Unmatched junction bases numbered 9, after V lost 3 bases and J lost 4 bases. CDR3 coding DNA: TGTGCCAGCAGCGGATACGGGACAGGGGCATTCTATGGCTACACCTTC. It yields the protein CASSGYGTGAFYGYTF.

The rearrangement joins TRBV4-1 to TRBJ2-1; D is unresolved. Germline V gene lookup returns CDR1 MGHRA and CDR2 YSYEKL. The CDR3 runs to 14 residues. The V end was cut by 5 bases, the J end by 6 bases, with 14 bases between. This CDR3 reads CASSAPGLTNEQFF. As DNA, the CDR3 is TGCGCCAGCAGCGCCCCTGGGTTAACCAATGAGCAGTTCTTC.

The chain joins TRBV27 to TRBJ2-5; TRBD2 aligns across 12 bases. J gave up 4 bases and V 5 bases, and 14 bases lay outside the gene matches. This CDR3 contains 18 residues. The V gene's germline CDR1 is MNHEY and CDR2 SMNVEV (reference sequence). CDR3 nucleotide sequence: TGTGCCAGCAGTAACCTAGCGGGAGGGCCGAGTCCGTTAGAGACCCAGTACTTC. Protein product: CASSNLAGGPSPLETQYF.

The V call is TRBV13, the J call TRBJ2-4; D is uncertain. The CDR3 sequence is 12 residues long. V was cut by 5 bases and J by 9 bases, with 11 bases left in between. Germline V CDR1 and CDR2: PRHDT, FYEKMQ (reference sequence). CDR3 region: CASSTDWGIQYF. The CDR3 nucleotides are TGTGCCAGCAGCACCGACTGGGGCATTCAGTACTTC. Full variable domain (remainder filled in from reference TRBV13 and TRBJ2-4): AAGVIQSPRHLIKEKRETATLKCYPIPRHDTVYWYQQGPGQDPQFLISFYEKMQSDKGSIPDRFSAQQFSDYHSELNMSSLELGDSALYFCASSTDWGIQYFGAGTRLSVL.

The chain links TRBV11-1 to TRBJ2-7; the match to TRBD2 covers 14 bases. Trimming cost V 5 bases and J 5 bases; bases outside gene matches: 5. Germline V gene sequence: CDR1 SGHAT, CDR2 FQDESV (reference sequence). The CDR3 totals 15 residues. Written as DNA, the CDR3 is TGTGCCAGCAGCCAGACTAGCGGGGGGGCCCACGAGCAGTACTTC. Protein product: CASSQTSGGAHEQYF.

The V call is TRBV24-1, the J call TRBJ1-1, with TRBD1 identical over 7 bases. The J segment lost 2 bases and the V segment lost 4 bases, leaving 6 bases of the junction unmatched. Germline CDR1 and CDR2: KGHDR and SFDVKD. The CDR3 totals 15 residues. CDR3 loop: CATSDPRTGNTEAFF. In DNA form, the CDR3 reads TGTGCCACCAGTGACCCAAGGACAGGCAACACTGAAGCTTTCTTT.

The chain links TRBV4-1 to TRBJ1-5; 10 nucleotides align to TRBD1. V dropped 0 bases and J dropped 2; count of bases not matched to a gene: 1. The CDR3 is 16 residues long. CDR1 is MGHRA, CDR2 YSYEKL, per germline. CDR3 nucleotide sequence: TGCGCCAGCAGCCAAGAAGGGACAGGGGGCAATCAGCCCCAGCATTTT. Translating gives CASSQEGTGGNQPQHF.

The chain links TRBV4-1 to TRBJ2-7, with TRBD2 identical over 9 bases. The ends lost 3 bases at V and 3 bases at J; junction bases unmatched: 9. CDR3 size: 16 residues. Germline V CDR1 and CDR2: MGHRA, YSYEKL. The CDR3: CASSQDVAGEYYEQYF. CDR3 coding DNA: TGCGCCAGCAGCCAGGACGTAGCGGGGGAGTACTACGAGCAGTACTTC.